Sequencing of this TCR beta chain was carried out in a study of T cells in localized non-small cell lung cancer. General study findings and limits: Among the top 100 tumor clones, a median about 52 appeared in adjacent lung. Exceeding tumor, uninvolved adjacent lung had the highest T cell clonality.

Assay used: immunoSEQ multiplex PCR; TCRdb lists only in-frame clones, some missing. Among about 35,000 clones listed, around 93% were seen once. CDR1 is SGHTA, CDR2 FQGNSA, per germline. The CDR3 is 15 amino acids. V shed 5 bases and J 2 bases; nucleotides not matched to a gene: 9. As for this clone: Its cognate antigen is unknown. Other DNA sequences in this sample translate to the same CDR3.

The specimen was peripheral blood mononuclear cells, collected before any cancer treatment. The chain links TRBV7-2 to TRBJ2-7; TRBD1 matches at 7 bases. The receptor was isolated from a female donor over 55 with stage II lung adenocarcinoma. CDR3 nucleotides: TGTGCCAGCAGCAGAGCGACAGGGAGCACCTACGAGCAGTACTTC. Protein product: CASSRATGSTYEQYF.